These 23 T cell receptor beta chains share one sample of origin, sequenced in a study of control samples from healthy donors and cancer patients. Clones were sequenced by immunoSEQ multiplex PCR, and TCRdb holds only the in-frame ones, with some missing. In the table there are about 170,000 clones, just over 90% of which are singletons. Sequencing was done on a sample of blood. These receptors came from a woman in her sixties or seventies in good health.

This clone turned up a few times. The chain carries TRBV7-2 and TRBJ1-2; D remains unclear. V was cut by 5 bases and J by 5 bases, with 21 bases left in between. This CDR3 is 16 amino acids long. The germline CDR1 and CDR2 sequences are SGHTA and FQGNSA. As DNA, the CDR3 is TGTGCCAGCAGCCCTACCCTACGGCAGCAGAGATATGGCTACACCTTC. This codes for CASSPTLRQQRYGYTF.

The chain uses TRBV19 and TRBJ2-3, with 14 bases matching TRBD2. CDR1 is LNHDA, CDR2 SQIVND, per germline (reference sequence). J was trimmed by 4 bases and V by 6 bases; bases with no gene match: 3. There are 15 residues in the CDR3. CDR3 sequence reads: CASSRLAGGPDTQYF. Written as DNA, the CDR3 is TGTGCCAGTAGCAGACTAGCGGGGGGGCCAGATACGCAGTATTTT.

The rearrangement links TRBV6-5 to TRBJ1-2; perhaps TRBD1 as D (6 bases). V lost 0 bases and J 6 bases, leaving 14 bases between the germline ends. Per germline, CDR1 MNHEY and CDR2 SVGAGI. The CDR3 loop spans 15 amino acids. This CDR3 reads CASSYSGVGANGYTF. CDR3 nucleotides: TGTGCCAGCAGTTACTCGGGGGTGGGGGCTAATGGCTACACCTTC.

The gene calls are TRBV29-1 and TRBJ1-1, with D hard to call. There are 13 residues in the CDR3. Deletions cut 4 bases from V and 0 bases from J, with 9 bases between. Germline V gene lookup returns CDR1 SQVTM and CDR2 ANQGSEA. The DNA of the CDR3 is TGCAGCGTTGCGGGCAGCTTGAACACTGAAGCTTTCTTT. Encoded protein: CSVAGSLNTEAFF.

The chain couples TRBV30 to TRBJ1-1, with D perhaps matching TRBD1 (6 bases). V was pared by 8 bases and J by 1 base, with 14 bases between. The CDR3 is 13 amino acids. CDR1 and CDR2 from the germline V gene are GTSNPN and SVGIG (reference sequence). The CDR3 loop reads CAGNRVANTEAFF. Written as DNA, the CDR3 is TGTGCCGGAAACAGGGTCGCGAACACTGAAGCTTTCTTT.

The CDR3 DNA follows: TGTGCCAGCAGCCACGGGGTAGGCACCATATATTTT. Amino acids: CASSHGVGTIYF. This sequence joins TRBV3-1 (or the pseudogene TRBV3-2) and TRBJ1-3; D is uncertain. With 3 bases removed from V and 9 bases from J, the gap between germline ends came to 9 bases. The CDR3 is 12 residues long. CDR1 and CDR2 (germline): LGHDT, YNNKEL (reference sequence).

J is TRBJ2-7 and V is TRBV19; D is unclear. This CDR3 is 14 amino acids long. In germline, CDR1 is LNHDA, CDR2 SQIVND (reference sequence). V lost 6 bases to trimming and J lost 5 bases, with 17 bases between them. CDR3 DNA sequence: TGTGCCAGTAGCCCATTACAAGGACGGCACGAGCAGTACTTC. This sequence encodes CASSPLQGRHEQYF.

The rearrangement uses TRBV7-2 and TRBJ1-1; 8 bases are shared with TRBD1. The CDR3 has 15 residues. Germline CDR1 is SGHTA and CDR2 is FQGNSA. The junction had 12 bases not matched to a gene; V was cut back by 5 bases and J by 7 bases. CDR3 sequence reads: CASSPEGQVLNEAFF. The CDR3 nucleotides are TGTGCCAGCAGCCCTGAGGGACAGGTGCTTAATGAAGCTTTCTTT. Looking up the rest from reference TRBV7-2 and TRBJ1-1 gives the full variable domain: GAGVSQSPSNKVTEKGKDVELRCDPISGHTALYWYRQSLGQGLEFLIYFQGNSAPDKSGLPSDRFSAERTGGSVSTLTIQRTQQEDSAVYLCASSPEGQVLNEAFFGQGTRLTVV.

This clone was observed a few times. The rearrangement links TRBV2 to TRBJ1-6, with no clear D. CDR3 size: 13 residues. The germline V gene encodes CDR1 SNHLY and CDR2 FYNNEI. Trimming removed 1 base from V and 6 bases from J, with 4 bases in between. The CDR3 loop reads CASSEVANSPLHF. The DNA of the CDR3 is TGTGCCAGCAGTGAAGTTGCTAATTCACCCCTCCACTTT.

The J gene is TRBJ2-1, the V gene TRBV9; 7 bases are shared with TRBD1. From germline, CDR1 is SGDLS and CDR2 YYNGEE. J gave up 4 bases and V 3 bases, and 10 bases lay outside the gene matches. CDR3 size: 16 residues. The DNA of the CDR3 is TGTGCCAGCAGCGGAGGGACAGCCCGAGGTTACAATGAGCAGTTCTTC. Translation: CASSGGTARGYNEQFF.

The CDR3 region is CASSLRSQNTEAFF. Here the CDR3 DNA reads TGTGCCAGCAGTTTAAGAAGTCAGAACACTGAAGCTTTCTTT. The gene calls are TRBV27 and TRBJ1-1; D remains ambiguous. Trimming took 2 bases from V and 1 from J, leaving 8 bases between them. This CDR3 has 14 residues. Germline-derived CDR1 and CDR2 are MNHEY and SMNVEV (reference sequence).

The J gene is TRBJ2-5, the V gene TRBV5-1; 8 bases align to TRBD2. The length of the CDR3 is 15 residues. CDR1 SGHRS and CDR2 YFSETQ come from the germline V gene. The J segment lost 1 base and the V segment lost 2 bases, leaving 4 bases of the junction unmatched. CDR3 sequence: CASSFLLAAQETQYF. CDR3 coding DNA: TGCGCCAGCAGCTTCCTACTAGCGGCCCAAGAGACCCAGTACTTC. Full variable domain (remainder filled in from reference TRBV5-1 and TRBJ2-5): KAGVTQTPRYLIKTRGQQVTLSCSPISGHRSVSWYQQTPGQGLQFLFEYFSETQRNKGNFPGRFSGRQFSNSRSEMNVSTLELGDSALYLCASSFLLAAQETQYFGPGTRLLVL.

The chain joins TRBV15 to TRBJ2-1; D not certain. Trimming stripped 3 bases from V and 8 bases from J, with 8 bases between. CDR3 length: 12 amino acids. Per germline, CDR1 LNHNV and CDR2 YYDKDF (reference sequence). CDR3 protein: CATSRASDEQFF. The CDR3 DNA sequence: TGTGCCACCAGCAGGGCCAGCGATGAGCAGTTCTTC.

This sequence joins TRBV7-3 and TRBJ2-3; D is perhaps TRBD2 (6 bases). CDR1 SGHTA and CDR2 FQGTGA come from the germline V gene. This CDR3 is built from 15 residues. Deletions cut 0 bases from V and 7 bases from J, with 14 bases between. In nucleotides, the CDR3 is TGTGCCAGCAGCTTAACTGGGGCCGGGACTTATACGCAGTATTTT. This translates into CASSLTGAGTYTQYF.

V usage is TRBV5-5 and J usage is TRBJ2-4; 7 nucleotides agree with TRBD1. Germline V gives CDR1 SGHKS, CDR2 YYEKEE (reference sequence). V was clipped by 4 bases and J by 4 bases; unmatched bases: 5. CDR3 size: 14 residues. DNA of the CDR3: TGTGCCAGCAGCCTAGGGACAGCAAAAAACATTCAGTACTTC. Translating it yields CASSLGTAKNIQYF.

The V call is TRBV4-2, the J call TRBJ2-3; TRBD2 agrees at 10 bases. J lost 5 bases, V lost 1 base, and 12 bases had no gene match. CDR3 length equals 18 residues. Germline V lookup: CDR1 LGHNA, CDR2 YNFKEQ. The CDR3 region is CASSQVQSGGAVRDTQYF. The CDR3 coding sequence is TGTGCCAGCAGCCAAGTTCAAAGCGGGGGGGCCGTTAGAGATACGCAGTATTTT.

V is TRBV6-5 and J is TRBJ2-1; D uncertain. CDR1 and CDR2 from the germline V gene are MNHEY and SVGAGI. Deletions cut 3 bases from V and 7 bases from J, with 10 bases between. This CDR3 has 13 residues. The CDR3 DNA reads as TGTGCCAGCAGTTATCTCTCAGAAAATGAGCAGTTCTTC. Protein: CASSYLSENEQFF.

The chain couples TRBV7-9 to TRBJ1-1; D possibly corresponds to TRBD1 (5 bases). The CDR3 has 15 amino acids. In germline, CDR1 is SEHNR, CDR2 FQNEAQ (reference sequence). Trimming removed 5 bases at V and 4 bases at J, with 17 bases between. The DNA of the CDR3 is TGTGCCAGCAGCAACCGGATGGGGGGGACCACTGAAGCTTTCTTT. It encodes CASSNRMGGTTEAFF.

The J gene is TRBJ2-3, the V gene TRBV10-1; 9 bases are shared with TRBD2. V dropped 2 bases and J dropped 5; count of bases not matched to a gene: 8. Germline CDR1 is WNHNN and CDR2 is SYGVQD (reference sequence). The CDR3 is 16 amino acids. CDR3 bases: TGCGCCAGCAGTGAGGGCGGGGGGGCCTTTATAGATACGCAGTATTTT. It encodes CASSEGGGAFIDTQYF.

This chain joins TRBV19 and TRBJ1-3, with D tentatively TRBD1 (5 bases). V lost 3 bases to trimming and J lost 7 bases, with 13 bases between them. CDR1 LNHDA and CDR2 SQIVND come from the germline V gene (reference sequence). This CDR3 region has 14 residues. In DNA, the CDR3 is TGTGCCAGTAGTATCGCGCGGGACGGGAACACCATATATTTT. It translates to CASSIARDGNTIYF.

This clone was observed a single time. The chain links TRBV4-3 to TRBJ1-2; TRBD1 is a possible D gene (5 bases). Germline CDR1 LGHNA, CDR2 YSLEER. The CDR3 extends over 12 amino acids. V lost 4 bases and J 5 bases, leaving 8 bases between the germline ends. This chain's CDR3 is CASSLQGYGYTF. CDR3 sequence (DNA): TGCGCCAGCAGCCTTCAGGGTTATGGCTACACCTTC.

The rearrangement joins TRBV3-1 (or the pseudogene TRBV3-2) to TRBJ1-3; 9 nucleotides line up with TRBD1. Germline trimming cut 5 bases from V and 3 bases from J; bases unmatched to any gene: 11. Germline V gene data show CDR1 as LGHDT and CDR2 as YNNKEL (reference sequence). CDR3 length: 17 amino acids. DNA for the CDR3: TGTGCCAGCAGCAGAGATCGAACAGGGGGCTTTGGAAACACCATATATTTT. This encodes CASSRDRTGGFGNTIYF.

This clone was counted once. The CDR3 DNA sequence: TGCGCCAGCAGCCAACAAAAAACAGGGTACTATGGCTACACCTTC. It encodes CASSQQKTGYYGYTF. The V and J genes are TRBV4-3 and TRBJ1-2; possible D gene TRBD1, 6 bases. Between the trimmed V and J ends, which lost 2 bases and 3 bases, there was a span of 13 bases. Germline V gene data show CDR1 as LGHNA and CDR2 as YSLEER. The length of the CDR3 is 15 residues.